One sample yielded the 5 T cell receptor beta chains listed below, sequenced in a study of tumor-infiltrating lymphocytes in primary liver carcinoma. The researchers produced TCR beta cDNA from about 510 ng total RNA with a constant-region primer. Three nested multiplex PCR rounds, a slightly modified ARM-PCR, produced the libraries for TCR beta. TRBV1-TRBV30 forward primers and a C-beta reverse primer were used in the first two PCR rounds, which each ran for about 11 cycles. TCRdb re-derived calls from the multiplex PCR reads in MiXCR, one entry per CDR3 protein. The profile shows about 48,000 distinct CDR3 sequences, 70% to 75% of them singletons. The source material, 20-30 mg of unsorted bulk tissue, was used to co-extract RNA and DNA. Sequences were obtained from liver tumor tissue from sampling region 3. As for subset: tumor region T3, left-lateral pole. The receptors come from a man in his forties with primary liver carcinoma and hepatitis B virus infection.

In the case of this clonotype: The germline gene is not matched at one end of the junction; a read error may be the cause. The chain recombines TRBV6-5 with TRBJ2-4, with D unclear. Germline V gives CDR1 MNHEY, CDR2 SVGAGI. The CDR3 runs 16 residues. The CDR3 DNA reads TGTACCAGCAGTTCCGACCTAGATATAGCCAAAAACATTCAGTACTTC. It translates to CTSSSDLDIAKNIQYF.

The chain joins TRBV9 to TRBJ2-7; 9 bases are shared with TRBD1. The germline CDR1 and CDR2 sequences are SGDLS and YYNGEE. The CDR3 is 14 amino acids. V lost 4 bases and J lost 6; bases outside the gene matches: 8. CDR3 region: CASSLMGQGGEQYF. Here the CDR3 DNA reads TGTGCCAGCAGCCTGATGGGACAGGGTGGCGAGCAGTACTTC.

This chain links TRBV6-2 or TRBV6-3 with TRBJ2-5; D is tentatively TRBD1 or TRBD2 (5 bases each). Germline V gene lookup returns CDR1 MNHEY and CDR2 SVGEGT. V was clipped by 3 bases and J by 5 bases, with 13 bases between them. The CDR3 length is 14 residues. This CDR3 is CASSYAGTHETQYF. In DNA, the CDR3 is TGTGCCAGCAGTTATGCCGGGACGCATGAGACCCAGTACTTC.

Comments on this clonotype: One end of the junction fails to match germline, which may point to a read error. The rearrangement joins TRBV29-1 to TRBJ2-1; no clear D. The CDR3 extends over 10 amino acids. The V gene's germline CDR1 is SQVTM and CDR2 ANQGSEA. The CDR3 reads CSVDQNEQIF. The CDR3 DNA follows: TGCAGTGTTGATCAGAATGAGCAGATCTTC.

In the case of this clonotype: A read error may produce the germline difference seen at one junction end. The CDR3 loop reads CDSRRDRVSEQYF. CDR3 nucleotides: TGTGACAGCCGTCGGGACAGGGTCTCCGAACAGTACTTC. This rearrangement joins TRBV6-6 to TRBJ2-7; 9 nucleotides match TRBD1. The CDR3 is made up of 13 amino acids. Germline assignment: CDR1 MNHNY and CDR2 SVGAGI (reference sequence).